These 2 T cell receptor beta chains originate from one sample sequenced in a study of beta chain features in type 1 diabetes. General study points: Moderate but significant shortening of TCRB CDR3s was recorded in all four CD4+ subsets from Type 1 diabetes patients.

The antigens for these receptors are not known. The entirety of the isolated RNA underwent reverse transcription, so expressed TCRB transcripts were sequenced. The repertoire was sequenced with immunoSEQ multiplex PCR; TCRdb's copy has only in-frame clones and lacks some. The top ten clones hold about 0.014% of a sample with 280,000 or so clones, approximately 16% of them seen once. Sample: naive CD4+ T cells from blood. The source of these receptors is a man between 18 and 35 years old with type 1 diabetes.

The gene calls are TRBV7-2 and TRBJ1-5; a weak D match, TRBD1 (5 bases). Deletions cut 4 bases from V and 0 bases from J, with 10 bases between. Germline lookup yields CDR1 SGHTA and CDR2 FQGNSA. CDR3 length equals 15 residues. The CDR3 protein is CASSWAGNSNQPQHF. In DNA, the CDR3 is TGTGCCAGCAGCTGGGCAGGGAATAGCAATCAGCCCCAGCATTTT.

The chain combines TRBV7-8 with TRBJ2-4; 7 bases align to TRBD1. Trimming took 5 bases from V and 4 from J; bases not matched to a gene: 5. This CDR3 comprises 14 residues. The germline V gene encodes CDR1 SGHVS and CDR2 FQNEAQ. Here the CDR3 DNA reads TGTGCCAGCAGCCCTAGGGACAGTAAAAACATTCAGTACTTC. Translated, it gives CASSPRDSKNIQYF. The complete variable domain, with remaining parts taken from reference TRBV7-8 and TRBJ2-4, reads GAGVSQSPRYKVAKRGQDVALRCDPISGHVSLFWYQQALGQGPEFLTYFQNEAQLDKSGLPSDRFFAERPEGSVSTLKIQRTQQEDSAVYLCASSPRDSKNIQYFGAGTRLSVL.